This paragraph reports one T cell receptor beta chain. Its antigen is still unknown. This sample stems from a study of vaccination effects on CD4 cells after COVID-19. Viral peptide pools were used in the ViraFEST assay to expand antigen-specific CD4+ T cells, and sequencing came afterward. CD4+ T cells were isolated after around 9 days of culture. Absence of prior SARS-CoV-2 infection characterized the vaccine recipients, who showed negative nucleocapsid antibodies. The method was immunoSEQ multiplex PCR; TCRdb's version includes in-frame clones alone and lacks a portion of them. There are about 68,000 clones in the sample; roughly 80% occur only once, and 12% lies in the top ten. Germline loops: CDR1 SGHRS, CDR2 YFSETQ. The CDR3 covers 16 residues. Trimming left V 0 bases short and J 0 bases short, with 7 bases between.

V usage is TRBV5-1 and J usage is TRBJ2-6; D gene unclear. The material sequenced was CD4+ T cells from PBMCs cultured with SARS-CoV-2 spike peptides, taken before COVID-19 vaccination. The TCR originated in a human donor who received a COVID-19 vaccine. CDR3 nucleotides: TGCGCCAGCAGCTTGGGTCCGGGCTCTGGGGCCAACGTCCTGACTTTC. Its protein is CASSLGPGSGANVLTF.